This passage covers 8 T cell receptor beta chains from one sample sequenced in a study of blood T cells in healthy people across ages. Using a J-beta primer mix together with a sample-barcoded 5' primer, a second PCR was run for 7 to 11 cycles. TCRdb itself ran the 5' RACE reads through MiXCR, one entry per CDR3 protein. The sample shows 800,000 to 1,000,000 distinct CDR3 sequences, under 50% of them seen only once. Material: blood. The receptors were gathered from a man younger than 45 in good health.

The V gene is TRBV28, the J gene TRBJ2-1, with D tentatively TRBD2 (6 bases). The CDR3 contains 15 residues. With 5 bases removed from V and 0 bases from J, the gap between germline ends came to 11 bases. CDR1 and CDR2 from the germline V gene are MDHEN and SYDVKM. The CDR3 sequence: CASSTPSASYNEQFF. CDR3 sequence (DNA): TGTGCCAGCAGTACCCCTAGCGCCTCCTACAATGAGCAGTTCTTC.

Only one count was recorded for this clonotype. This chain connects TRBV3-1 to TRBJ2-2; no reliable D call. The CDR3 is made up of 17 amino acids. Trimming stripped 1 base from V and 0 bases from J, with 12 bases between. Germline CDR1 reads LGHDT; CDR2 reads YNNKEL (reference sequence). As DNA, the CDR3 is TGTGCCAGCAGCCAAGGCTTATCGAGCGCGAACACCGGGGAGCTGTTTTTT. This translates into CASSQGLSSANTGELFF. Based on the CDR3 plus reference TRBV3-1 and TRBJ2-2, the full variable domain is DTAVSQTPKYLVTQMGNDKSIKCEQNLGHDTMYWYKQDSKKFLKIMFSYNNKELIINETVPNRFSPKSPDKAHLNLHINSLELGDSAVYFCASSQGLSSANTGELFFGEGSRLTVL.

The genes are TRBV28 and TRBJ1-1, with D unresolved. Looked up from germline, CDR1 is MDHEN and CDR2 is SYDVKM. This CDR3 has 14 residues. Trimming stripped 2 bases from V and 2 bases from J, with 9 bases between. CDR3 residues: CASSLQALNTEAFF. For the CDR3, the DNA is TGTGCCAGCAGTTTACAGGCCCTAAACACTGAAGCTTTCTTT.

This clonotype has just a few counts. The chain links TRBV5-1 to TRBJ2-1; 7 bases line up with TRBD2. The CDR3 extends over 15 amino acids. Per the germline V gene, CDR1 is SGHRS and CDR2 is YFSETQ. Trimming took 4 bases from V and 9 from J; bases not matched to a gene: 13. CDR3 loop: CASSKERGGRGEQFF. The CDR3 DNA is TGCGCCAGCAGCAAAGAGCGGGGTGGCCGGGGTGAGCAGTTCTTC.

The chain uses TRBV4-1 and TRBJ2-7; D unclear. The V gene lost 1 base and the J gene lost 3 bases, with 4 bases spanning the gap. Germline V gene data show CDR1 as MGHRA and CDR2 as YSYEKL. The CDR3 is 12 amino acids. The CDR3 spells CASSQVHYEQYF. The CDR3 nucleotides are TGCGCCAGCAGCCAAGTGCACTACGAGCAGTACTTC.

This chain uses TRBV29-1 with TRBJ1-4, with D possibly being TRBD1 (6 bases). The V end lost 6 bases, the J end lost 4 bases, and 9 bases lay between the germline ends. The CDR3 has 12 residues. From germline, CDR1 is SQVTM and CDR2 ANQGSEA. CDR3 amino acids: CSVGQLNEKLFF. The CDR3 DNA sequence: TGCAGCGTAGGACAGCTTAATGAAAAACTGTTTTTT.

There are many counts of this clonotype. The chain combines TRBV12-3 or TRBV12-4 with TRBJ2-4; tentatively, D is TRBD2 (5 bases). Trimming removed 7 bases from V and 3 bases from J, with 10 bases in between. CDR3 length: 13 residues. The CDR3 DNA reads as TGTGCCAGCAACGGGGTCGGCAAAAACATTCAGTACTTC. It yields the protein CASNGVGKNIQYF.

The chain is built from TRBV5-1 and TRBJ2-1, with 8 nucleotides matching TRBD1. Trimming cost V 4 bases and J 6 bases; bases outside gene matches: 9. Looked up from germline, CDR1 is SGHRS and CDR2 is YFSETQ. The CDR3 consists of 15 residues. CDR3 in DNA: TGCGCCAGCAGCGACGCAGGGGGCCTTAGCAATGAGCAGTTCTTC. Its translation is CASSDAGGLSNEQFF.